These 27 T cell receptor beta chains were all obtained from the same sample, sequenced in a study of T cell responses to AZD1222 COVID-19 vaccine. The table came from immunoSEQ multiplex PCR; TCRdb's copy has only in-frame clones and leaves some out. The sample carries around 110,000 clones, roughly 91% recorded once. This specimen consisted of peripheral blood, obtained 28 days after the second AZD1222 dose. These receptors came from an adult who received the AZD1222 COVID-19 vaccine.

The V gene is TRBV7-2, the J gene TRBJ2-3, with a tentative D call TRBD2 (6 bases). V lost 6 bases and J 4 bases, leaving 23 bases between the germline ends. Germline V CDR1 and CDR2: SGHTA, FQGNSA. The CDR3 is 17 amino acids. The CDR3 sequence: CASRHGAGRGDPDTQYF. CDR3 bases: TGTGCCAGCAGACATGGTGCAGGACGCGGGGACCCAGATACGCAGTATTTT.

Concerning this clone itself: Mismatch with germline at one junction end may stem from a read error. The CDR3 sequence: CSARPGVGTIF. The CDR3 DNA is TGCAGTGCTAGGCCAGGCGTGGGCACCATCTTC. The chain recombines TRBV20-1 with TRBJ2-1; D remains ambiguous. The germline CDR1 and CDR2 sequences are DFQATT and SNEGSKA (reference sequence). The CDR3 is made up of 11 amino acids.

The rearrangement links TRBV12-3 or TRBV12-4 to TRBJ1-1; the D is unclear. Trimming stripped 3 bases from V and 4 bases from J, with 9 bases between. The CDR3 contains 13 residues. The CDR3 bases are TGTGCCAGCAGTTTTATTCCCGGCACTGAAGCTTTCTTT. Translated: CASSFIPGTEAFF.

This sequence joins TRBV21-1 and TRBJ2-2; TRBD1, as called in the table, went unchecked against the DNA. TRBV21-1 is listed as a pseudogene. This CDR3 spans 20 amino acids. CDR3 nucleotides: TGTGCCAGCAGCAAAAAAGGATCCCTGATAGACAGGGGGCTGGCCGGGGAGCTGTTTTTT. Its protein is CASSKKGSLIDRGLAGELFF.

This clone was picked up one time. The chain uses TRBV12-3 or TRBV12-4 and TRBJ1-5; D possibly corresponds to TRBD1 (6 bases). Trimming removed 7 bases at V and 5 bases at J, with 9 bases between. The CDR3 length is 12 residues. The CDR3 nucleotides are TGTGCCAGCACGAGACAGGATCAGCCCCAGCATTTT. Translating gives CASTRQDQPQHF.

The chain has TRBV5-4 and TRBJ2-3; 9 bases match TRBD2. V trimming: 4 bases; J trimming: 1 base; junction bases outside the gene matches: 4. The CDR3 has 15 amino acids. The germline V gene encodes CDR1 SGHNT and CDR2 YYREEE (reference sequence). The CDR3 sequence is CASSRERGGTDTQYF. The CDR3 bases are TGTGCCAGCAGCAGAGAGCGGGGGGGCACAGATACGCAGTATTTT.

This clone was detected once. The genes are TRBV19 and TRBJ1-5; no clear D gene. The CDR3 spans 13 residues. Trimming removed 7 bases from V and 7 bases from J, with 14 bases in between. CDR1 and CDR2 from the germline V gene are LNHDA and SQIVND (reference sequence). The CDR3 loop is CASTAVAGQPQHF. Here the CDR3 DNA reads TGTGCCAGTACGGCAGTAGCGGGCCAGCCCCAGCATTTT.

V usage is TRBV7-3 and J usage is TRBJ2-1; 10 bases match TRBD1. This CDR3 spans 15 amino acids. Germline V gene sequence: CDR1 SGHTA, CDR2 FQGTGA. After removal of 5 bases from V and 4 bases from J, the junction contained 5 bases not matched to a gene. The CDR3 loop is CASSRGQGEYNEQFF. The CDR3 DNA reads TGTGCCAGCAGCCGAGGACAGGGGGAGTACAATGAGCAGTTCTTC.

This rearrangement joins TRBV5-4 to TRBJ1-3; D gene ambiguous. This CDR3 comprises 16 residues. Germline V lookup: CDR1 SGHNT, CDR2 YYREEE (reference sequence). V lost 3 bases and J 0 bases, leaving 13 bases between the germline ends. DNA of the CDR3: TGTGCCAGCAGCTCGGGCCGACCGCACTCTGGAAACACCATATATTTT. Its protein product is CASSSGRPHSGNTIYF.

The gene calls are TRBV3-1 (or the pseudogene TRBV3-2) and TRBJ1-4; D not resolved. V lost 0 bases and J 8 bases, leaving 7 bases between the germline ends. The V gene's germline CDR1 is LGHDT and CDR2 YNNKEL (reference sequence). The CDR3 has 13 amino acids. The CDR3 DNA sequence: TGTGCCAGCAGCCAAGAGTTGGCGGAAAAACTGTTTTTT. This sequence encodes CASSQELAEKLFF.

The rearrangement links TRBV5-4 to TRBJ1-6; D uncertain. CDR3 length: 14 residues. Germline assignment: CDR1 SGHNT and CDR2 YYREEE (reference sequence). Trimming pared 3 bases from V and 10 bases from J, leaving 14 bases between. CDR3 loop: CASSYEQRHSPLHF. The CDR3 region has the DNA TGTGCCAGCAGCTACGAACAGAGGCACTCACCCCTCCACTTT. Full variable domain (outside the CDR3, taken from reference TRBV5-4 and TRBJ1-6): ETGVTQSPTHLIKTRGQQVTLRCSSQSGHNTVSWYQQALGQGPQFIFQYYREEENGRGNFPPRFSGLQFPNYSSELNVNALELDDSALYLCASSYEQRHSPLHFGNGTRLTVT.

J is TRBJ2-1 and V is TRBV24-1; 8 bases match TRBD1. The CDR3 loop spans 13 amino acids. Trimming at V came to 4 bases and at J to 7 bases, leaving 2 bases not matched to a gene. Germline CDR1 KGHDR, CDR2 SFDVKD. The CDR3, as DNA: TGTGCCACCAGTGAGGACAGGGAGAATGAGCAGTTCTTC. It is translated as CATSEDRENEQFF.

The V and J genes are TRBV5-4 and TRBJ2-7; 7 bases match TRBD1. V lost 3 bases to trimming and J lost 4 bases; unmatched junction nucleotides: 4. CDR3 size: 13 residues. Per germline, CDR1 SGHNT and CDR2 YYREEE (reference sequence). CDR3 in amino acids: CASSYAQGYEQYF. In nucleotides, the CDR3 is TGTGCCAGCAGCTACGCACAGGGGTACGAGCAGTACTTC.

The chain has TRBV19 and TRBJ1-2; TRBD1 is a possible D gene (6 bases). Germline V gene data show CDR1 as LNHDA and CDR2 as SQIVND (reference sequence). The V gene lost 4 bases and the J gene lost 2 bases, with 14 bases spanning the gap. The CDR3 covers 15 residues. The CDR3 is CASSTQMQGNYGYTF. Here the CDR3 DNA reads TGTGCCAGTAGTACACAAATGCAGGGGAACTATGGCTACACCTTC.

This rearrangement joins TRBV5-4 to TRBJ1-2; 9 bases are shared with TRBD1. V lost 1 base to trimming and J lost 7 bases; unmatched junction nucleotides: 8. Germline CDR1 and CDR2: SGHNT and YYREEE (reference sequence). This CDR3 has 15 residues. This CDR3 reads CASSLPTGGNGGYTF. CDR3 DNA sequence: TGTGCCAGCAGCTTGCCAACAGGGGGCAACGGTGGCTACACCTTC. Looking up the rest from reference TRBV5-4 and TRBJ1-2 gives the full variable domain: ETGVTQSPTHLIKTRGQQVTLRCSSQSGHNTVSWYQQALGQGPQFIFQYYREEENGRGNFPPRFSGLQFPNYSSELNVNALELDDSALYLCASSLPTGGNGGYTFGSGTRLTVV.

The chain links TRBV6-2 or TRBV6-3 to TRBJ1-5; TRBD1 might be the D (6 bases). Germline V gene sequence: CDR1 MNHEY, CDR2 SVGEGT. The CDR3 length is 15 residues. Between the trimmed V and J ends, which lost 5 bases and 6 bases, there was a span of 17 bases. The CDR3 region has the DNA TGTGCCAGCAGTACCCCGGGGGGGGCGGGTCAGCCCCAGCATTTT. It translates to CASSTPGGAGQPQHF.

The CDR3 reads CASSPQGISTDTQYF. CDR3 nucleotide sequence: TGTGCCAGCTCACCCCAGGGGATTAGCACAGATACGCAGTATTTT. The chain employs TRBV18 and TRBJ2-3, with a weak D call TRBD1 (6 bases). CDR1 is KGHSH and CDR2 is LQKENI in the germline V gene. The CDR3 sequence is 15 residues long. The V end lost 3 bases, the J end lost 0 bases, and 10 bases lay between the germline ends.

As regards this clone: In the same sample, other DNA sequences code for this CDR3. V and J are TRBV11-3 and TRBJ1-1; TRBD1 aligns across 11 bases. This CDR3 is built from 14 residues. V shed 4 bases and J 3 bases; nucleotides not matched to a gene: 1. The germline V gene has CDR1 SGHNT and CDR2 YENEEA. CDR3 sequence (DNA): TGTGCCAGCAGCTCGGGACAGGGGGACACTGAAGCTTTCTTT. Amino acid sequence: CASSSGQGDTEAFF.

The V call is TRBV6-5, the J call TRBJ2-1, with a possible D match to TRBD2 (5 bases). CDR3 length: 13 residues. Germline-derived CDR1 and CDR2 are MNHEY and SVGAGI. Trimming cost V 6 bases and J 9 bases, with 15 bases left between them. The CDR3, as DNA: TGTGCCAGCAGGAACGGGCGGGTTGGTGAGCAGTTCTTC. Translation: CASRNGRVGEQFF.

This clone is a singleton in its sample. The chain recombines TRBV6-1 with TRBJ2-2, with D uncertain. This CDR3 is built from 12 residues. Between the trimmed V and J ends, which lost 3 bases and 9 bases, there was a span of 8 bases. CDR1 and CDR2 (germline): MNHNS, SASEGT. CDR3 sequence: CASSDWGRELFF. For the CDR3, the DNA is TGTGCCAGCAGTGATTGGGGTAGGGAGCTGTTTTTT.

The genes are TRBV6-5 and TRBJ1-2; D unresolved. The V gene lost 5 bases and the J gene lost 5 bases, with 15 bases spanning the gap. This CDR3 is built from 14 residues. Germline assignment: CDR1 MNHEY and CDR2 SVGAGI. CDR3 DNA sequence: TGTGCCAGCAGTCCCTCTACCGGACGGTATGGCTACACCTTC. It encodes CASSPSTGRYGYTF.

This clone occurred once. This chain joins TRBV13 and TRBJ1-1; D remains unclear. The CDR3 is made up of 14 amino acids. V was pared by 5 bases and J by 1 base, with 11 bases between. Germline CDR1 and CDR2: PRHDT and FYEKMQ (reference sequence). The CDR3 is CASSAAAENTEAFF. CDR3 bases: TGTGCCAGCAGCGCGGCAGCCGAGAACACTGAAGCTTTCTTT.

J is TRBJ2-5 and V is TRBV12-3 or TRBV12-4; 7 bases are a match to TRBD1. This CDR3 region has 13 residues. Trimming removed 10 bases from V and 5 bases from J; junction bases left unmatched: 10. CDR3 loop: CANSQGPWETQYF. The CDR3 nucleotides read TGTGCCAACTCACAGGGGCCATGGGAGACCCAGTACTTC.

The gene calls are TRBV4-1 and TRBJ2-1, with D perhaps given as TRBD1 or TRBD2 (5 bases each). This CDR3 spans 14 amino acids. With 4 bases removed from V and 8 bases from J, the gap between germline ends came to 15 bases. Germline CDR1 is MGHRA and CDR2 is YSYEKL. Here the CDR3 DNA reads TGCGCCAGCAGCCGGGAGCAACGGGACCATGAGCAGTTCTTC. Protein: CASSREQRDHEQFF.

The rearrangement links TRBV11-2 to TRBJ2-7; 9 nucleotides align to TRBD1. After removal of 2 bases from V and 3 bases from J, the junction contained 11 bases not matched to a gene. The CDR3 extends over 17 amino acids. Germline assignment: CDR1 SGHAT and CDR2 FQNNGV. CDR3 amino acids: CASSLPNRGPRIYEQYF. CDR3 coding DNA: TGTGCCAGCAGCTTACCAAACAGGGGGCCGCGAATCTACGAGCAGTACTTC.

The chain carries TRBV4-1 and TRBJ1-6; no definite D call. Germline V gene lookup returns CDR1 MGHRA and CDR2 YSYEKL. The CDR3 is 17 amino acids. V lost 2 bases and J 0 bases, leaving 11 bases between the germline ends. Here the CDR3 reads CASSQTQSGSYNSPLHF. The CDR3 DNA reads as TGCGCCAGCAGCCAAACCCAATCAGGCTCCTATAATTCACCCCTCCACTTT.

In its sample, this clone was seen a few times. The V gene is TRBV4-3, the J gene TRBJ1-5, with D possibly TRBD1 on 5 matching bases. The V gene lost 0 bases and the J gene lost 5 bases, with 11 bases spanning the gap. The CDR3 length is 15 residues. Germline-derived CDR1 and CDR2 are LGHNA and YSLEER. The CDR3: CASSQERDEDQPQHF. CDR3 nucleotide sequence: TGCGCCAGCAGCCAAGAAAGGGACGAAGATCAGCCCCAGCATTTT.